The rows below give T cell receptor beta chains drawn from one sample of a study of blood T cell repertoires in COVID-19. TCRdb's table, derived via immunoSEQ multiplex PCR, lists solely in-frame clones and lacks some. The data show about 170,000 clones, less than 90% seen once. Sample: PBMCs or T cells enriched from blood (not recorded which). Receptors were obtained from a woman aged 50 to 60 who had recovered from COVID-19. Both conserved end residues are trimmed from each CDR3. The order of the fields is V gene, CDR3 protein.

TRBV5-4 | ASSGTSGELF
TRBV23-1 | ASSRLGQGVYADNSPLH
TRBV29-1 | SVETLAGGTSASPQETQY
TRBV11-2 | ASSIGHKYTDTQY
TRBV7-3 | ASSLTASGAYNEQF
TRBV30 | AWRDRGANQPQH
TRBV15 | ATSRVSPTGRYGYT
TRBV5-1 | ASSLTGPNQPQH
TRBV5-5 | ASSLAQARYEQY
TRBV5-1 | ASSLNRGTEAF
TRBV7-8 | ASSPPPRPGSNQPQH
TRBV27 | ASRRAGTSSQETQY
TRBV3-1/TRBV3-2 | ASSQKGELAARGRQY
TRBV7-9 | ASTSQGPRSEKLF
TRBV30 | AWSVLHNTGELF
TRBV4-1 | ASSQAVASGSRGGEQY
TRBV12-2 | ASRLALVESFYGYT
TRBV3-1/TRBV3-2 | ASSQERAHLTRNTEAF
TRBV7-2 | ASSFKPSSYNEQF
TRBV6-1 | ASSELFALAAGVREARVSH